The 22 T cell receptor beta chains given below trace back to one sample, sequenced in a study of CDR3 diversity in severe acne. TCRdb re-called the PCR reads through MiXCR, storing one row per CDR3 protein. The table lists 65,000 to 95,000 distinct CDR3 sequences, 50% to 65% of them singletons. What was sequenced was blood. The source of these receptors is a male donor in good health, without acne.

V usage is TRBV5-1 and J usage is TRBJ1-1, with a weak D call TRBD1 (5 bases). V lost 2 bases and J lost 6, with 14 bases in between. Per germline, CDR1 SGHRS and CDR2 YFSETQ. This CDR3 is built from 14 residues. CDR3 sequence reads: CASSLIGDRAEAFF. The CDR3 DNA sequence: TGCGCCAGCAGCTTAATAGGGGATCGGGCTGAAGCTTTCTTT.

The chain carries TRBV7-9 and TRBJ2-6; D is unclear. This CDR3 region has 13 residues. CDR1 is SEHNR and CDR2 is FQNEAQ in the germline V gene (reference sequence). The V and J ends lost 5 bases and 0 bases respectively, with 2 bases between them. CDR3 region: CASSTSGANVLTF. The CDR3 coding sequence is TGTGCCAGCAGCACCTCTGGGGCCAACGTCCTGACTTTC.

The chain joins TRBV5-1 to TRBJ1-5, with 7 bases matching TRBD1. The J segment lost 7 bases and the V segment lost 4 bases, leaving 11 bases of the junction unmatched. The CDR3 runs to 15 residues. The germline V gene encodes CDR1 SGHRS and CDR2 YFSETQ. Here the CDR3 reads CASSPLTGFRQPQHF. CDR3 bases: TGCGCCAGCAGCCCGCTGACAGGGTTCAGGCAGCCCCAGCATTTT.

V usage is TRBV7-9 and J usage is TRBJ1-2; D unresolved. Looked up from germline, CDR1 is SEHNR and CDR2 is FQNEAQ (reference sequence). The CDR3 is 14 amino acids. V lost 2 bases to trimming and J lost 4 bases, with 11 bases between them. Written as DNA, the CDR3 is TGTGCCAGCAGCTTACAGCTTGAGGGCTATGGCTACACCTTC. Translation: CASSLQLEGYGYTF.

The J gene is TRBJ2-7, the V gene TRBV20-1; perhaps TRBD1 as D (6 bases). This CDR3 comprises 13 residues. Germline CDR1 DFQATT, CDR2 SNEGSKA (reference sequence). The V gene lost 6 bases and the J gene lost 2 bases, with 14 bases spanning the gap. CDR3 sequence (DNA): TGCAGTGCCTTTCGGGACACCCCCTACGAGCAGTACTTC. Residues: CSAFRDTPYEQYF.

This clonotype was picked up many times. The chain combines TRBV27 with TRBJ2-7; 14 bases align to TRBD2. The CDR3 loop spans 18 amino acids. The V gene's germline CDR1 is MNHEY and CDR2 SMNVEV (reference sequence). The trim removed 3 bases at V and 0 bases at J, leaving 7 bases unmatched. CDR3 protein: CASSFIGTSGGSSYEQYF. The CDR3 nucleotides are TGTGCCAGCAGTTTCATTGGGACTAGCGGGGGAAGCTCCTACGAGCAGTACTTC.

The chain couples TRBV7-9 to TRBJ1-4, with 8 positions matching TRBD1. The V segment lost 1 base and the J segment 8 bases; nucleotides outside the gene matches: 9. This CDR3 has 16 amino acids. Per the germline V gene, CDR1 is SEHNR and CDR2 is FQNEAQ (reference sequence). CDR3 loop: CASSLDYRTGREKLFF. The CDR3 DNA reads TGTGCCAGCAGCTTAGATTATAGGACAGGGAGAGAAAAACTGTTTTTT.

This chain joins TRBV7-9 and TRBJ2-5, with a possible D match to TRBD2 (6 bases). The CDR3 has 13 residues. V dropped 5 bases and J dropped 2 bases, with 9 bases sitting between them. Germline V gene data show CDR1 as SEHNR and CDR2 as FQNEAQ (reference sequence). CDR3 in DNA: TGTGCCAGCAGCCGGGACTGGCAAGAGACCCAGTACTTC. Translated, it gives CASSRDWQETQYF.

With regard to this clonotype: One end of the junction varies from germline; a read error may be responsible. The chain recombines TRBV19 with TRBJ1-5, with a possible D match to TRBD1 (6 bases). Germline-derived CDR1 and CDR2 are LNHDA and SQIVND (reference sequence). The CDR3 is made up of 15 amino acids. The CDR3 DNA sequence: TGTACCAGTATAGATGGGGGGGCGGCTGATCAGCCCCAGCATTTT. Translation gives CTSIDGGAADQPQHF.

Comment on this clonotype: At one end, the junction sequence differs from germline, possibly due to a read error. The V and J genes are TRBV10-3 and TRBJ1-2, with TRBD1 matching 10 bases. CDR3 length: 15 residues. Looked up from germline, CDR1 is ENHRY and CDR2 is SYGVKD. CDR3 protein: CASSPPGQGKYGYTF. The CDR3 nucleotides read TGTGCCAGCAGTCCGCCGGGACAGGGGAAGTATGGCTACACCTTC.

V and J are TRBV10-3 and TRBJ1-2; the D gene is possibly TRBD1 (6 bases). CDR1 ENHRY and CDR2 SYGVKD come from the germline V gene. The germline V and J ends were trimmed by 1 base and 8 bases, with 8 bases remaining between them. The CDR3 totals 12 residues. CDR3 amino acids: CAISEYRDGYTF. The CDR3 DNA reads as TGTGCCATCAGTGAGTACAGGGACGGCTACACCTTC.

The V call is TRBV7-8, the J call TRBJ2-3; no clear D. V was clipped by 1 base and J by 2 bases, with 10 bases between them. CDR1 is SGHVS, CDR2 FQNEAQ, per germline. This CDR3 comprises 15 residues. CDR3 residues: CASSLVGSTTDTQYF. DNA of the CDR3: TGTGCCAGCAGCTTAGTCGGCAGTACCACAGATACGCAGTATTTT.

This clonotype was counted many times. The V call is TRBV20-1, the J call TRBJ1-4, with D uncertain. The V gene lost 7 bases and the J gene lost 1 base, with 16 bases spanning the gap. This CDR3 comprises 15 residues. CDR1 DFQATT and CDR2 SNEGSKA come from the germline V gene (reference sequence). CDR3 amino acids: CSVRERARTNEKLFF. The CDR3 DNA is TGCAGTGTCAGAGAGAGGGCCAGAACTAATGAAAAACTGTTTTTT.

The rearrangement joins TRBV19 to TRBJ2-7, with D unresolved. Germline CDR1 and CDR2: LNHDA and SQIVND (reference sequence). This CDR3 is built from 12 residues. Trimming stripped 6 bases from V and 2 bases from J, with 8 bases between. The CDR3 loop is CASSPETYEQYF. CDR3 DNA: TGTGCCAGTAGCCCCGAAACCTACGAGCAGTACTTC. Combining the CDR3 with reference TRBV19 and TRBJ2-7 gives the whole variable domain DGGITQSPKYLFRKEGQNVTLSCEQNLNHDAMYWYRQDPGQGLRLIYYSQIVNDFQKGDIAEGYSVSREKKESFPLTVTSAQKNPTAFYLCASSPETYEQYFGPGTRLTVT.

This clonotype was picked up many times. J is TRBJ2-2 and V is TRBV7-2; 7 bases align to TRBD2. The J segment lost 4 bases and the V segment lost 7 bases, leaving 9 bases of the junction unmatched. This CDR3 spans 15 amino acids. Germline CDR1 is SGHTA and CDR2 is FQGNSA. CDR3 in amino acids: CASKPSGEGTGELFF. The DNA for the CDR3 is TGTGCCAGCAAACCGAGCGGGGAAGGCACCGGGGAGCTGTTTTTT. The whole variable domain, filled in from reference TRBV7-2 and TRBJ2-2, reads GAGVSQSPSNKVTEKGKDVELRCDPISGHTALYWYRQSLGQGLEFLIYFQGNSAPDKSGLPSDRFSAERTGGSVSTLTIQRTQQEDSAVYLCASKPSGEGTGELFFGEGSRLTVL.

The chain is built from TRBV6-5 and TRBJ2-7, with D perhaps matching TRBD2 (5 bases). Per the germline V gene, CDR1 is MNHEY and CDR2 is SVGAGI. V lost 6 bases to trimming and J lost 0 bases, with 9 bases between them. This CDR3 contains 13 residues. Here the CDR3 reads CASSARDSYEQYF. The CDR3 DNA is TGTGCCAGCAGCGCCCGGGACTCCTACGAGCAGTACTTC.

Ten or more counts support this clonotype. This sequence joins TRBV4-1 and TRBJ2-5; 7 bases are a match to TRBD2. The V gene end was trimmed by 3 bases and the J gene end by 5 bases; junction bases not matched to a gene: 3. Per germline, CDR1 MGHRA and CDR2 YSYEKL. The CDR3 contains 13 residues. As DNA, the CDR3 is TGCGCCAGCAGCCACGCGGGGGAGGAGACCCAGTACTTC. Protein product: CASSHAGEETQYF.

Of note for this clonotype: This may be a read error: a much more frequent sequence differs by one nucleotide. Without the conserved terminal phenylalanine or tryptophan, this CDR3 likely stems from a read error. The chain couples TRBV6-2 or TRBV6-3 to TRBJ2-7; D gene ambiguous. The CDR3 is made up of 14 amino acids. V was cut by 5 bases and J by 3 bases, with 14 bases left in between. In germline, CDR1 is MNHEY, CDR2 SVGEGT. The CDR3: CASSRLATFYEQYS. The CDR3 bases are TGTGCCAGCAGTCGACTCGCGACTTTCTACGAGCAGTACTCC.

This clonotype was recorded a few times. The junction and the germline gene differ at one end; a read error may be behind it. The chain is built from TRBV2 and TRBJ2-7; 7 nucleotides match TRBD1. Germline V gene lookup returns CDR1 SNHLY and CDR2 FYNNEI. The length of the CDR3 is 13 residues. This CDR3 reads CASIEQGWGEQYF. The CDR3 coding sequence is TGTGCCAGCATTGAACAGGGGTGGGGCGAGCAGTACTTC. Based on the CDR3 plus reference TRBV2 and TRBJ2-7, the full variable domain is EPEVTQTPSHQVTQMGQEVILRCVPISNHLYFYWYRQILGQKVEFLVSFYNNEISEKSEIFDDQFSVERPDGSNFTLKIRSTKLEDSAMYFCASIEQGWGEQYFGPGTRLTVT.

This clonotype showed up many times. This chain uses TRBV6-1 with TRBJ1-2; D possibly corresponds to TRBD1 (6 bases). CDR3 length: 13 amino acids. The V and J ends lost 2 bases and 7 bases respectively, with 11 bases between them. The germline gives CDR1 MNHNS, CDR2 SASEGT. The DNA for the CDR3 is TGTGCCAGCAGTGAATGGGGGGCGCGTGGCTACACCTTC. This encodes CASSEWGARGYTF.

The genes are TRBV24-1 and TRBJ1-5; tentatively, D is TRBD1 (6 bases). The CDR3 is 14 amino acids. Germline assignment: CDR1 KGHDR and CDR2 SFDVKD. V lost 11 bases and J lost 11, with 24 bases in between. CDR3 protein: CAIGGGPLQETQHF. The CDR3 DNA is TGTGCCATCGGGGGGGGGCCCCTTCAAGAGACCCAGCATTTT.

This chain connects TRBV29-1 to TRBJ2-7; D is unresolved. Trimming pared 3 bases from V and 8 bases from J, leaving 8 bases between. Germline V CDR1 and CDR2: SQVTM, ANQGSEA. This CDR3 has 10 amino acids. CDR3 amino acids: CSVEDLKQYF. The CDR3, as DNA: TGCAGCGTTGAGGACCTCAAGCAGTACTTC.